This entry lists 32 T cell receptor beta chains sequenced from one sample in a study of T cells in Graves' hyperthyroidism and ophthalmopathy. Template material for amplifying TCR beta CDR3 regions consisted of RNA transcripts. In the first-round RT-PCR of the TCR CDR3, the HTBI primer set was used. One entry per CDR3 protein, called by TCRdb with MiXCR from the multiplex PCR reads. This table holds some 440,000 distinct CDR3 sequences, around 14% found once. Sequenced input: blood. The receptors originated from a woman between 18 and 29 years old with Graves' hyperthyroidism.

This chain connects TRBV28 to TRBJ1-4; TRBD1 matches at 9 bases. The CDR3 runs to 17 residues. Germline V gene sequence: CDR1 MDHEN, CDR2 SYDVKM. With V trimmed by 5 bases and J by 5 bases, 12 bases remained unmatched. CDR3 sequence (DNA): TGTGCCAGCAGTCCGGGACAGGGTTGGGTCAAGAATGAAAAACTGTTTTTT. Its protein is CASSPGQGWVKNEKLFF.

This clonotype was counted only a few times. The V call is TRBV15, the J call TRBJ1-5, with a possible D match to TRBD1 (5 bases). The germline CDR1 and CDR2 sequences are LNHNV and YYDKDF (reference sequence). Deletions cut 0 bases from V and 6 bases from J, with 12 bases between. CDR3 length: 15 amino acids. In nucleotides, the CDR3 is TGTGCCACCAGCAGAGATGGGGGGGGGGGTCAGCCCCAGCATTTT. It is translated as CATSRDGGGGQPQHF.

V gene TRBV19 combines with J gene TRBJ2-1, with 7 bases matching TRBD1. The germline V gene has CDR1 LNHDA and CDR2 SQIVND (reference sequence). The V gene end was trimmed by 8 bases and the J gene end by 4 bases; junction bases not matched to a gene: 8. This CDR3 is 14 amino acids long. The CDR3: CASHPDRLYNEQFF. The CDR3 coding sequence is TGTGCCAGTCACCCGGACAGGCTATACAATGAGCAGTTCTTC.

This clonotype was seen at least ten times. The chain combines TRBV7-9 with TRBJ2-3, with TRBD1 as a possible D gene (6 bases). The CDR3 extends over 16 amino acids. The germline V and J ends were trimmed by 4 bases and 5 bases, with 19 bases remaining between them. Per the germline V gene, CDR1 is SEHNR and CDR2 is FQNEAQ (reference sequence). The CDR3 spells CASSSPVPGAEDTQYF. DNA of the CDR3: TGTGCCAGCAGCTCCCCCGTACCAGGGGCCGAAGATACGCAGTATTTT.

On this clonotype itself: The junction departs from germline at one end; a sequencing error may be responsible. The rearrangement links TRBV10-3 to TRBJ2-6; perhaps TRBD1 as D (5 bases). The CDR3 covers 16 residues. In germline, CDR1 is ENHRY, CDR2 SYGVKD. The chain's CDR3 is CAIMRPSGPGANVLAF. The DNA of the CDR3 is TGTGCCATCATGAGGCCTTCAGGTCCTGGGGCCAACGTCCTGGCTTTC.

Only a few counts were recorded for this clonotype. This CDR3 reads CASSYGRWRTGELFF. In DNA, the CDR3 is TGTGCCAGCAGTTACGGGAGGTGGAGGACCGGGGAGCTGTTTTTT. The V and J genes are TRBV6-6 and TRBJ2-2; a possible D gene is TRBD2 (6 bases). The length of the CDR3 is 15 residues. The V gene lost 2 bases and the J gene lost 5 bases, with 12 bases spanning the gap. From germline, CDR1 is MNHNY and CDR2 SVGAGI (reference sequence).

The chain has TRBV27 and TRBJ2-2; perhaps TRBD2 as D (6 bases). This CDR3 has 13 residues. From germline, CDR1 is MNHEY and CDR2 SMNVEV (reference sequence). Trimming left V 6 bases short and J 11 bases short, with 16 bases between. The CDR3 sequence is CASRKTGLLELFF. In DNA, the CDR3 is TGTGCCAGCAGAAAAACGGGACTCCTTGAGCTGTTTTTT.

This clonotype was counted many times. The chain employs TRBV20-1 and TRBJ2-3; TRBD2 is a possible D gene (5 bases). The CDR3 is made up of 14 amino acids. The germline V gene encodes CDR1 DFQATT and CDR2 SNEGSKA (reference sequence). V lost 4 bases, J lost 0 bases, and 11 bases lay in between. The CDR3 loop reads CSAIRAASTDTQYF. The CDR3, as DNA: TGCAGTGCTATTCGAGCGGCAAGCACAGATACGCAGTATTTT.

J is TRBJ2-1 and V is TRBV3-1; 9 bases align to TRBD2. After removal of 2 bases from V and 1 base from J, the junction contained 3 bases not matched to a gene. Per the germline V gene, CDR1 is LGHDT and CDR2 is YNNKEL (reference sequence). This CDR3 contains 16 residues. The CDR3 coding sequence is TGTGCCAGCAGCCAAATTAGCGGGGGATCCTACAATGAGCAGTTCTTC. Encoded protein: CASSQISGGSYNEQFF.

This clonotype has a handful of counts. The chain couples TRBV7-9 to TRBJ1-2; 7 bases line up with TRBD1. CDR3 length: 16 amino acids. CDR1 SEHNR and CDR2 FQNEAQ come from the germline V gene (reference sequence). Trimming took 0 bases from V and 3 from J; bases not matched to a gene: 7. The CDR3 sequence: CASSLATGPSYYGYTF. In DNA form, the CDR3 reads TGTGCCAGCAGCTTAGCGACAGGGCCCTCTTACTATGGCTACACCTTC.

This clonotype was recorded at least ten times. V is TRBV28 and J is TRBJ2-7; 9 bases agree with TRBD2. The V gene end was trimmed by 5 bases and the J gene end by 2 bases; junction bases not matched to a gene: 16. CDR1 is MDHEN, CDR2 SYDVKM, per germline. The CDR3 covers 18 residues. CDR3 sequence (DNA): TGTGCCAGCAGTCCGGCGGGGGGGCGCGGCCCCATAACCTACGAGCAGTACTTC. It yields the protein CASSPAGGRGPITYEQYF.

This clonotype was picked up one time. The chain links TRBV7-2 to TRBJ1-1; a possible D gene is TRBD1 (5 bases). V gave up 5 bases and J gave up 1 base, with 11 bases separating them. The CDR3 consists of 14 residues. Germline V gives CDR1 SGHTA, CDR2 FQGNSA. CDR3 region: CASSPQVRNTEAFF. For the CDR3, the DNA is TGTGCCAGCAGCCCACAGGTCCGGAACACTGAAGCTTTCTTT.

Remarks on this clonotype: A read error is possible here, since a much larger clone lies one base away. The gene calls are TRBV28 and TRBJ2-6, with D tentatively TRBD1 (5 bases). Germline CDR1 is MDHEN and CDR2 is SYDVKM. The CDR3 spans 18 residues. CDR3 region: CASSPLGSAGSGANALTF. CDR3 sequence (DNA): TGTGCCAGCAGTCCGCTCGGGTCAGCTGGATCTGGGGCCAACGCCCTGACTTTC.

V is TRBV11-2 and J is TRBJ2-1; D is perhaps TRBD1 (6 bases). Trimming removed 5 bases from V and 0 bases from J, with 23 bases in between. The V gene's germline CDR1 is SGHAT and CDR2 FQNNGV. This CDR3 region has 19 residues. CDR3 amino acids: CASSPTRGIGASSYNEQFF. CDR3 nucleotide sequence: TGTGCCAGCAGCCCTACGAGGGGGATTGGCGCCAGCTCCTACAATGAGCAGTTCTTC.

The chain joins TRBV12-3 or TRBV12-4 to TRBJ1-6; a weak D match, TRBD1 (5 bases). The CDR3 has 14 residues. V lost 5 bases and J 9 bases, leaving 14 bases between the germline ends. This CDR3 reads CASSARVRFSPLHF. The CDR3, as DNA: TGTGCCAGCAGTGCCAGGGTTAGGTTTTCACCCCTCCACTTT.

This clonotype was recorded at least ten times. J is TRBJ1-1 and V is TRBV28; 8 bases fit TRBD1. The germline V gene encodes CDR1 MDHEN and CDR2 SYDVKM. The CDR3 runs to 13 residues. V was pared by 5 bases and J by 9 bases, with 8 bases of the junction left unmatched. This CDR3 is CASSPGQGGKAFF. The CDR3 bases are TGTGCCAGCAGTCCAGGACAGGGTGGGAAAGCTTTCTTT. The full variable domain, its missing parts supplied by reference TRBV28 and TRBJ1-1, is DVKVTQSSRYLVKRTGEKVFLECVQDMDHENMFWYRQDPGLGLRLIYFSYDVKMKEKGDIPEGYSVSREKKERFSLILESASTNQTSMYLCASSPGQGGKAFFGQGTRLTVV.

There are many counts of this clonotype. The J gene is TRBJ1-1, the V gene TRBV12-5; a possible D gene is TRBD1 (5 bases). The CDR3 runs to 15 residues. Trimming removed 1 base at V and 0 bases at J, with 9 bases between. Germline-derived CDR1 and CDR2 are LGHNT and FRNRAP. Written as DNA, the CDR3 is TGTGCTAGTGGTTTGGGGGACGGATTGAACACTGAAGCTTTCTTT. Residues: CASGLGDGLNTEAFF. Drawing the rest from reference TRBV12-5 and TRBJ1-1, the complete variable domain is DARVTQTPRHKVTEMGQEVTMRCQPILGHNTVFWYRQTMMQGLELLAYFRNRAPLDDSGMPKDRFSAEMPDATLATLKIQPSEPRDSAVYFCASGLGDGLNTEAFFGQGTRLTVV.

This clonotype came up a few times. V and J are TRBV6-2 or TRBV6-3 and TRBJ2-2, with D uncertain. CDR1 MNHEY and CDR2 SVGEGT come from the germline V gene. The CDR3 loop spans 13 amino acids. The germline V and J ends were trimmed by 10 bases and 3 bases, with 12 bases remaining between them. The CDR3 sequence: CATALTDTGELFF. The CDR3 DNA reads TGTGCCACGGCGCTTACAGACACCGGGGAGCTGTTTTTT.

This chain links TRBV18 with TRBJ2-6; D ambiguous. The germline gives CDR1 KGHSH, CDR2 LQKENI. Trimming removed 8 bases at V and 0 bases at J, with 11 bases between. The CDR3 has 15 residues. The chain's CDR3 is CASSPDVSGANVLTF. CDR3 nucleotide sequence: TGTGCCAGCAGCCCCGACGTCTCTGGGGCCAACGTCCTGACTTTC.

This chain links TRBV5-1 with TRBJ1-6; 7 positions match TRBD1. The trim removed 3 bases at V and 8 bases at J, leaving 11 bases unmatched. This CDR3 is 16 amino acids long. From germline, CDR1 is SGHRS and CDR2 YFSETQ. The CDR3 loop is CASSWSPGQYYSPLHF. The DNA of the CDR3 is TGCGCCAGCAGCTGGAGCCCGGGACAGTATTATTCACCCCTCCACTTT.

The chain employs TRBV2 and TRBJ2-1, with D unclear. V dropped 0 bases and J dropped 8 bases, with 5 bases sitting between them. Germline V lookup: CDR1 SNHLY, CDR2 FYNNEI. This CDR3 is built from 12 residues. The CDR3, as DNA: TGTGCCAGCAGTGAAGCAAGATATGAGCAGTTCTTC. Its protein is CASSEARYEQFF.

The CDR3 sequence is CASSLWTGASSYNEQFF. CDR3 DNA: TGTGCCAGCAGCTTGTGGACAGGGGCGAGCTCCTACAATGAGCAGTTCTTC. The V gene is TRBV5-6, the J gene TRBJ2-1, with 9 nucleotides matching TRBD1. Germline assignment: CDR1 SGHDT and CDR2 YYEEEE. CDR3 length: 17 amino acids. Trimming cost V 1 base and J 0 bases; bases outside gene matches: 5. The whole variable domain, remainder taken from reference TRBV5-6 and TRBJ2-1, is DAGVTQSPTHLIKTRGQQVTLRCSPKSGHDTVSWYQQALGQGPQFIFQYYEEEERQRGNFPDRFSGHQFPNYSSELNVNALLLGDSALYLCASSLWTGASSYNEQFFGPGTRLTVL.

This clonotype showed up many times. The chain uses TRBV2 and TRBJ2-1; 9 bases are a match to TRBD2. Trimming removed 1 base from V and 3 bases from J; junction bases left unmatched: 13. Germline CDR1 SNHLY, CDR2 FYNNEI. The CDR3 is 19 amino acids. The CDR3 region has the DNA TGTGCCAGCAGTGAAGAGATTGTGGCGGGAGGGCCCGTCTACAATGAGCAGTTCTTC. Translating it yields CASSEEIVAGGPVYNEQFF.

This clonotype was detected a few times. A junction boundary mismatches the germline segment, possibly from a read error. This chain links TRBV11-2 with TRBJ2-7; 8 bases are shared with TRBD2. The CDR3 covers 15 residues. Per germline, CDR1 SGHAT and CDR2 FQNNGV. This CDR3 is CVSSPGQRGSYEQYF. CDR3 coding DNA: TGTGTCAGCAGCCCAGGCCAGCGGGGGTCCTACGAGCAGTACTTC.

This clonotype has ten or more counts. This chain links TRBV11-2 with TRBJ2-2; TRBD1 is a possible D gene (5 bases). Looked up from germline, CDR1 is SGHAT and CDR2 is FQNNGV. The V end was cut by 6 bases, the J end by 4 bases, with 21 bases between. There are 17 residues in the CDR3. CDR3 in amino acids: CASSRNYGREGTGELFF. The CDR3 nucleotides read TGTGCCAGCAGTCGAAATTATGGCAGGGAAGGCACCGGGGAGCTGTTTTTT.

The chain joins TRBV5-1 to TRBJ2-5, with 10 positions matching TRBD1. Trimming cost V 2 bases and J 5 bases; bases outside gene matches: 6. Germline values: CDR1 SGHRS, CDR2 YFSETQ. The CDR3 extends over 15 amino acids. CDR3 bases: TGCGCCAGCAGCTTCACCGGGACAGGGGAGGAGACCCAGTACTTC. This codes for CASSFTGTGEETQYF.

Many counts were recorded for this clonotype. The chain couples TRBV11-2 to TRBJ2-7; 11 positions agree with TRBD1. The J segment lost 3 bases and the V segment lost 5 bases, leaving 6 bases of the junction unmatched. The CDR3 totals 15 residues. CDR1 is SGHAT, CDR2 FQNNGV, per germline. The CDR3 coding sequence is TGTGCCAGCAGCCGAACCGGGACAGGGGGCTACGAGCAGTACTTC. Translating it yields CASSRTGTGGYEQYF.

Many counts were recorded for this clonotype. This chain connects TRBV6-2 or TRBV6-3 to TRBJ2-7; D is possibly TRBD2 (5 bases). Deletions cut 7 bases from V and 3 bases from J, with 19 bases between. The CDR3 has 15 amino acids. CDR1 and CDR2 from the germline V gene are MNHEY and SVGEGT. CDR3 in DNA: TGTGCCAGCAAGTGGAAAGTAGAAGGACTCTACGAGCAGTACTTC. It encodes CASKWKVEGLYEQYF.

With regard to this clonotype: One junction end disagrees with the germline gene, perhaps due to a read error. The gene calls are TRBV9 and TRBJ2-7; the D gene is possibly TRBD1 (6 bases). This CDR3 spans 12 amino acids. The germline V gene encodes CDR1 SGDLS and CDR2 YYNGEE. The CDR3 loop is CTSSATGYEQYF. DNA of the CDR3: TGTACCAGCAGCGCGACAGGCTACGAGCAGTACTTC.

The chain recombines TRBV29-1 with TRBJ1-5; D is possibly TRBD1 (5 bases). The V gene's germline CDR1 is SQVTM and CDR2 ANQGSEA. The CDR3 spans 12 residues. Between the trimmed V and J ends, which lost 6 bases and 5 bases, there was a span of 11 bases. The CDR3 DNA reads as TGCAGCGTGGGGGGGTCGCATCAGCCCCAGCATTTT. Translation gives CSVGGSHQPQHF.

This clonotype has a single count. The chain uses TRBV20-1 and TRBJ2-7; 7 nucleotides line up with TRBD2. V lost 5 bases and J lost 5; bases outside the gene matches: 12. Germline V CDR1 and CDR2: DFQATT, SNEGSKA (reference sequence). The CDR3 contains 14 residues. The CDR3 nucleotides are TGCAGTGCTCCCATGGGAGGGCTTGGAAACGAGCAGTACTTC. Translated: CSAPMGGLGNEQYF.

The sample holds many counts of this clonotype. The chain links TRBV19 to TRBJ1-1; 8 positions agree with TRBD1. V was clipped by 5 bases and J by 0 bases; unmatched bases: 5. Germline V CDR1 and CDR2: LNHDA, SQIVND (reference sequence). The CDR3 has 15 amino acids. The CDR3 loop is CASSRGQGVNTEAFF. In DNA, the CDR3 is TGTGCCAGTAGTCGAGGACAGGGTGTGAACACTGAAGCTTTCTTT.